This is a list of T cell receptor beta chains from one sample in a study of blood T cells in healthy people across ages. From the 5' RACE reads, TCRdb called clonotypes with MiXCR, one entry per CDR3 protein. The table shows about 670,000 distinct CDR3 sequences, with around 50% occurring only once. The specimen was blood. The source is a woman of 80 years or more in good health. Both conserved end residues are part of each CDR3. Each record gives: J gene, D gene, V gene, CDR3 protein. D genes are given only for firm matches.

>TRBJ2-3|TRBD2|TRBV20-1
CSASPLAGGPDTQYF
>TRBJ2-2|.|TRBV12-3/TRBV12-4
CASRGDAGELFF
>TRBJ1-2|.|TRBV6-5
CASSRTGMRGYTF
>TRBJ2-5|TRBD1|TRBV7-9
CASNLGQVYQETQYF
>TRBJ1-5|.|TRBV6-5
CASTRDGNQPQHF
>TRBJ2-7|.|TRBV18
CASSPSRASEQYF
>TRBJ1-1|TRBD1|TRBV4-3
CASSQDRGRGSEAFF
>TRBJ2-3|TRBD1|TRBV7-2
CASSQQGYTQYF
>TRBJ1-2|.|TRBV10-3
CAIGEGQGANYGYTF
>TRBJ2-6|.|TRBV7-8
CASSLNFSPNDPGANVLTF
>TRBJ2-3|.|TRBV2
CASSEVVVLEDTQYF
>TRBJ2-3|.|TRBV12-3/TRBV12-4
CASSFGRSTDTQYF
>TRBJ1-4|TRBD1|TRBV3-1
CASSQVQGTARPGKLFF
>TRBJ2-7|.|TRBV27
CASSLIPDPPYEQYF
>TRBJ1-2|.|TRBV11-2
CASSPATNYGYTF
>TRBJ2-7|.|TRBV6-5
CASSYSTSIGGASYEQYF
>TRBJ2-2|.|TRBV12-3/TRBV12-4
CASTQMGGNTGELFF
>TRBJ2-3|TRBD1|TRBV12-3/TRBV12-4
CASTETGDGKSTQYF
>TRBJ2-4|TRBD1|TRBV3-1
CASSPTGDRGQRAKNIQYF
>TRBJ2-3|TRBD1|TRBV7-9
CASSFPGQGRDTQYF
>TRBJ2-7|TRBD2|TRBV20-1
CSARDPTSGRANEQYF
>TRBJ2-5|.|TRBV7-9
CASSSWQGETQYF
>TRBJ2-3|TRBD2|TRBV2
CASNSGLREGDTQYF
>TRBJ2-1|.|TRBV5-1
CASSDRTDGVGLSYNEQFF
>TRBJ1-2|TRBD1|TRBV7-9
CASRTGPEYGYTF
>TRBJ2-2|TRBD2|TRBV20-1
CSARDNTGGAGELFF
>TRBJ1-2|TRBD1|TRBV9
CASSVGGQTNYGYTF
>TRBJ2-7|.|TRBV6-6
CAGSHEGFYEQYF
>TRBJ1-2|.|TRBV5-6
CASSRGRGYGYTF
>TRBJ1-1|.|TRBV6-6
CASKTSDSMNTEAFF
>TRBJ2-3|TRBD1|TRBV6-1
CAIRDRDTDTQYF
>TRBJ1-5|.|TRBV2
CASSEGGVWNRPQHF
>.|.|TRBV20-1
CSASGPLEETQYF
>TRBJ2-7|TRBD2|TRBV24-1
CATSSGDSYEQYF
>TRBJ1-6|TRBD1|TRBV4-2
CASSPPTGSNSPLHF